This T cell receptor (beta chain) was identified in a study of early T cells in non-severe SARS-CoV-2 infection. The table lists this clonotype with many counts. TCRdb reanalysed the 5' RACE reads using MiXCR and keeps one entry per CDR3 protein. The table records around 30,000 distinct CDR3 sequences, roughly 5% of them present only once. This TCR was sampled from an adult who was a healthcare worker with PCR-confirmed SARS-CoV-2 infection or an uninfected control (not recorded which). Sequenced: whole blood.

In DNA form, the CDR3 reads TGTGCCAGCAGCGTCGCCTACAGGGGACGTGAGCAGTTCTTC. Amino acids: CASSVAYRGREQFF. The V gene is TRBV9, the J gene TRBJ2-1; 7 bases align to TRBD1. The ends lost 2 bases at V and 9 bases at J; junction bases unmatched: 8. This CDR3 contains 14 residues. Looked up from germline, CDR1 is SGDLS and CDR2 is YYNGEE.